Listed below are T cell receptor beta chains from one sample, sequenced in a study of shared clonotypes between healthy human individuals. The protocol was immunoSEQ multiplex PCR, while the TCRdb copy is restricted to in-frame clones and leaves out a portion. The sample holds 2.3 million or so clones, more than 80% seen once. The material sequenced was naive CD4+ T cells from PBMCs. The receptors here all came from a man aged 18 to 29 in good health. Some clones in this sample may be carry-over from other donors' samples. Both conserved end residues are part of each CDR3.

J gene	V gene	CDR3 protein
TRBJ1-1	TRBV7-3	CASGSSRNTEAFF
TRBJ1-1	TRBV29-1	CSVDFGTGGWTEAFF
TRBJ2-1	TRBV19	CASRHGAGSSYNEQFF
TRBJ1-1	TRBV28	CASSLHPREAFF
TRBJ2-3	TRBV7-2	CASSSRTGGTDTQYF
TRBJ1-1	TRBV30	CAWSVGSGARFTEAFF
TRBJ1-1	TRBV5-8	CASSLVLGLPNTEAFF
TRBJ2-1	TRBV5-1	CASSSVRVTYNEQFF
TRBJ1-5	TRBV7-8	CASSFRRPQGQGNQPQHF
TRBJ1-6	TRBV7-9	CASSYLGGNSPLHF